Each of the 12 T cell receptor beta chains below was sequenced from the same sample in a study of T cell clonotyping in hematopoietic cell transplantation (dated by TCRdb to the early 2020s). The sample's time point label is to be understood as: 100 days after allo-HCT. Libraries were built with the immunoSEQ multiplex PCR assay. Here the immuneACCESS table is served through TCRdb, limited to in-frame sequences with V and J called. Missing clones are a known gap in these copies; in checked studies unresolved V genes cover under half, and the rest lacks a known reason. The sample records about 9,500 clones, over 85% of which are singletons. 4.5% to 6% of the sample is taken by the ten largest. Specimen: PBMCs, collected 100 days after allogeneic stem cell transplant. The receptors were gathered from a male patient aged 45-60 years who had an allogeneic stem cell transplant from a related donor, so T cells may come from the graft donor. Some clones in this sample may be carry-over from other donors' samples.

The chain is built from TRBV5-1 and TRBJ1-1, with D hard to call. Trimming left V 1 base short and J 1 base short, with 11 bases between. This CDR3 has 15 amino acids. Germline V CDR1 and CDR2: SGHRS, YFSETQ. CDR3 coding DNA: TGCGCCAGCAGCTTGACTCGGGAAGGGAACACTGAAGCTTTCTTT. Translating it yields CASSLTREGNTEAFF.

CDR3 nucleotides: TGTGCCAGCAGGCCAGAACCAAAAAACATTCAGTACTTC. This sequence encodes CASRPEPKNIQYF. The chain carries TRBV2 and TRBJ2-4; no clear D gene. The CDR3 consists of 13 residues. Trimming removed 6 bases at V and 4 bases at J, with 10 bases between. The germline V gene encodes CDR1 SNHLY and CDR2 FYNNEI.

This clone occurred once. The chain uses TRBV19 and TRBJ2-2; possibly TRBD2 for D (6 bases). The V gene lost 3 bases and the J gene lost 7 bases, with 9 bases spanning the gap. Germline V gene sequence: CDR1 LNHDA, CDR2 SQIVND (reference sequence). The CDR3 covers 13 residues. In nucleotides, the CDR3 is TGTGCCAGTAGTATCCCGGGGGTCGGGGAGCTGTTTTTT. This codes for CASSIPGVGELFF. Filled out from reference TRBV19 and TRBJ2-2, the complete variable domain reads DGGITQSPKYLFRKEGQNVTLSCEQNLNHDAMYWYRQDPGQGLRLIYYSQIVNDFQKGDIAEGYSVSREKKESFPLTVTSAQKNPTAFYLCASSIPGVGELFFGEGSRLTVL.

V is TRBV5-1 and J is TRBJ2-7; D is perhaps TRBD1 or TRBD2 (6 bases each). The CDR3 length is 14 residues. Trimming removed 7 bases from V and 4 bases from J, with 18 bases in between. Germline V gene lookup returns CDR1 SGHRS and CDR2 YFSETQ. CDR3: CASRTAEEGYEQYF. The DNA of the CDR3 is TGCGCCAGCCGGACAGCCGAGGAGGGGTACGAGCAGTACTTC.

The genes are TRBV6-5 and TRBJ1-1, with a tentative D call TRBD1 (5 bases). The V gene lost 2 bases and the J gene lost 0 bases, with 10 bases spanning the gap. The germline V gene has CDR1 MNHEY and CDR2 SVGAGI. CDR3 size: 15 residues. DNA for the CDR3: TGTGCCAGCAGTTACGGGCGGGGACTGAACACTGAAGCTTTCTTT. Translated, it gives CASSYGRGLNTEAFF.

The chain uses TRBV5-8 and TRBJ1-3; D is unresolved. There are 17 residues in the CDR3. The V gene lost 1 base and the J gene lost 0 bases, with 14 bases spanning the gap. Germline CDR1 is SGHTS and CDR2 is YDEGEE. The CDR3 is CASSLRAASFSGNTIYF. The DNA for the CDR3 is TGTGCCAGCAGCTTGCGGGCGGCCTCATTCTCTGGAAACACCATATATTTT.

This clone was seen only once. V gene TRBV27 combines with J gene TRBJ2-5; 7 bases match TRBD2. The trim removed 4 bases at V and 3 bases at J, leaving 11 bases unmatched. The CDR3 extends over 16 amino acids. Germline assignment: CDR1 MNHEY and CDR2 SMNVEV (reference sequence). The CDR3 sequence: CASSSLRPGGKETQYF. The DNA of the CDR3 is TGTGCCAGCAGTTCCCTCCGTCCCGGGGGGAAAGAGACCCAGTACTTC.

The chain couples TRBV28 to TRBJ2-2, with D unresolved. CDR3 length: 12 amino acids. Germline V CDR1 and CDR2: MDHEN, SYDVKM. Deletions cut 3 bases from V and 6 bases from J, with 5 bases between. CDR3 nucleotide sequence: TGTGCCAGCAGTTTTTTCTCCGGGGAGCTGTTTTTT. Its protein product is CASSFFSGELFF.

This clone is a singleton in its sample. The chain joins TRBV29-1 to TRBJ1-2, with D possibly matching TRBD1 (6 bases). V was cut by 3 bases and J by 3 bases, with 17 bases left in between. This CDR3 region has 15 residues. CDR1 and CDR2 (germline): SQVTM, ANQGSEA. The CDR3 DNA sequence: TGCAGCGTTGAGGGGTGGGGGGCGCAGGACTATGGCTACACCTTC. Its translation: CSVEGWGAQDYGYTF.

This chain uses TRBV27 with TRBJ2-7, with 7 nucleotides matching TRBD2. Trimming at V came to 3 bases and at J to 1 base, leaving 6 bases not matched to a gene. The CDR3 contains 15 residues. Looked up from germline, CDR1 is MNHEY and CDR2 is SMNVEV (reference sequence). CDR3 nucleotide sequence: TGTGCCAGCAGTTTGACTAGCCATATTTCCTACGAGCAGTACTTC. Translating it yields CASSLTSHISYEQYF.

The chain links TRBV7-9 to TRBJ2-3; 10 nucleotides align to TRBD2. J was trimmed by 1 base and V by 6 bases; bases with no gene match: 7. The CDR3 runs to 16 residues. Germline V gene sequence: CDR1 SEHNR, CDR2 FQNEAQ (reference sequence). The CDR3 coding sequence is TGTGCCAGCAGTTTTGACGGGACTAGCGGCACAGATACGCAGTATTTT. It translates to CASSFDGTSGTDTQYF.

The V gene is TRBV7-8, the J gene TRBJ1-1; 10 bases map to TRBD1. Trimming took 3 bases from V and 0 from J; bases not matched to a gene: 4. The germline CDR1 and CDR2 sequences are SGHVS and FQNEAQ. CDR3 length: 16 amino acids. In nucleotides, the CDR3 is TGTGCCAGCAGCTTCCCGGGACAGGGGTTGAACACTGAAGCTTTCTTT. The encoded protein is CASSFPGQGLNTEAFF. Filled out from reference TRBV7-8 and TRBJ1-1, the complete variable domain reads GAGVSQSPRYKVAKRGQDVALRCDPISGHVSLFWYQQALGQGPEFLTYFQNEAQLDKSGLPSDRFFAERPEGSVSTLKIQRTQQEDSAVYLCASSFPGQGLNTEAFFGQGTRLTVV.